These 16 T cell receptor beta chains share one sample of origin, sequenced in a study of metastatic and nonmetastatic thyroid tumors. There were no patients who had received any treatment before thyroid surgery. TCRdb re-called clones via MiXCR from the PCR reads. The top ten clones hold roughly two fifths of a sample with roughly 28,000 clones, 20% to 25% of them seen once. Material: blood. Receptors originate from a female donor with papillary thyroid cancer or a benign thyroid nodule (not recorded which). Some clones in this sample may be carry-over from other donors' samples.

This clone appeared many times. The chain recombines TRBV11-2 with TRBJ1-1, with no clear D. The CDR3 is made up of 13 amino acids. The V gene's germline CDR1 is SGHAT and CDR2 FQNNGV. V lost 4 bases, J lost 3 bases, and 9 bases lay in between. The CDR3 DNA reads TGTGCCAGCAGCTACGCAGGCTACACTGAAGCTTTCTTT. Its translation is CASSYAGYTEAFF.

This clone was counted many times. This chain joins TRBV7-9 and TRBJ2-3; no definite D call. CDR1 SEHNR and CDR2 FQNEAQ come from the germline V gene (reference sequence). Between the trimmed V and J ends, which lost 1 base and 2 bases, there was a span of 7 bases. The CDR3 covers 14 residues. This chain's CDR3 is CASSLVPDTDTQYF. For the CDR3, the DNA is TGTGCCAGCAGCTTAGTTCCGGACACAGATACGCAGTATTTT.

About this clone itself: Germline is not matched at one junction end, which may reflect a read error. The chain employs TRBV6-2 or TRBV6-3 and TRBJ2-7, with 8 nucleotides matching TRBD2. CDR1 and CDR2 (germline): MNHEY, SVGEGT. The CDR3 consists of 14 residues. CDR3 residues: CASSYLWTSSEQNF. CDR3 sequence (DNA): TGTGCCAGCAGTTACCTGTGGACTAGCAGCGAGCAGAACTTC.

This clone was seen ten or more times. The V call is TRBV7-2, the J call TRBJ1-6; D is possibly TRBD1 (5 bases). The V end lost 5 bases, the J end lost 10 bases, and 15 bases lay between the germline ends. Germline V CDR1 and CDR2: SGHTA, FQGNSA. The CDR3 consists of 14 residues. The CDR3 here is CASSNRDGNSPLHF. Here the CDR3 DNA reads TGTGCCAGCAGCAACCGGGACGGGAACTCACCCCTCCACTTT.

In its sample, this clone was seen a few times. This chain links TRBV28 with TRBJ1-6, with D tentatively TRBD1 (5 bases). Trimming stripped 1 base from V and 5 bases from J, with 12 bases between. Germline V gives CDR1 MDHEN, CDR2 SYDVKM. This CDR3 region has 16 residues. As DNA, the CDR3 is TGTGCCAGCAGTTTATTACAGGCTTCTAATAATTCACCCCTCCACTTT. Encoded protein: CASSLLQASNNSPLHF.

There are many counts of this clone. The chain employs TRBV10-3 and TRBJ2-3; D remains ambiguous. Germline CDR1 is ENHRY and CDR2 is SYGVKD. The CDR3 extends over 11 amino acids. V was trimmed by 9 bases and J by 5 bases, leaving 9 bases between them. CDR3 bases: TGTGCCATTCAATCTGGAGATACGCAGTATTTT. It encodes CAIQSGDTQYF.

This clone showed up many times. The chain has TRBV30 and TRBJ2-7; D possibly corresponds to TRBD2 (5 bases). V lost 0 bases and J 4 bases, leaving 16 bases between the germline ends. From germline, CDR1 is GTSNPN and CDR2 SVGIG (reference sequence). CDR3 length equals 15 residues. CDR3 region: CAWSVGGDAPYEQYF. The CDR3 DNA sequence: TGTGCCTGGAGTGTAGGAGGCGATGCCCCTTACGAGCAGTACTTC.

This clone appeared once. The chain joins TRBV18 to TRBJ2-7, with unresolved D. V was shortened by 2 bases and J by 3 bases, with 14 bases between the two germline ends. CDR1 is KGHSH, CDR2 LQKENI, per germline. CDR3 length: 15 residues. The CDR3: CASSPSGQIVYEQYF. CDR3 DNA: TGTGCCAGCTCACCATCTGGGCAGATAGTCTACGAGCAGTACTTC.

The chain employs TRBV20-1 and TRBJ2-5; TRBD1 or TRBD2 may be the D gene (5 bases each). V dropped 3 bases and J dropped 5 bases, with 16 bases sitting between them. The CDR3 spans 14 residues. Germline CDR1 and CDR2: DFQATT and SNEGSKA (reference sequence). CDR3 bases: TGCAGTGCTAGGGACACGAGAAGGGAGGAGACCCAGTACTTC. It codes for CSARDTRREETQYF.

The chain employs TRBV7-8 and TRBJ2-3; D possibly corresponds to TRBD1 (6 bases). The germline V gene has CDR1 SGHVS and CDR2 FQNEAQ. Trimming cost V 3 bases and J 3 bases, with 10 bases left between them. CDR3 size: 14 residues. In DNA, the CDR3 is TGTGCCAGCAGCTTCGCAGGGGTAACAGATACGCAGTATTTT. As protein: CASSFAGVTDTQYF.

This clone appeared many times. The V call is TRBV11-1, the J call TRBJ2-1; TRBD1 might be the D (6 bases). This CDR3 has 16 amino acids. Trimming took off 6 bases at V and 0 bases at J, with 15 bases between the two ends. Germline-derived CDR1 and CDR2 are SGHAT and FQDESV (reference sequence). The CDR3 sequence: CASRPPDSRSYNEQFF. CDR3 DNA: TGTGCCAGCAGACCCCCGGACAGCCGCTCCTACAATGAGCAGTTCTTC.

This clone has at least ten counts. The chain carries TRBV2 and TRBJ2-3; D may be TRBD2 (5 bases). The germline V and J ends were trimmed by 4 bases and 4 bases, with 6 bases remaining between them. The CDR3 is made up of 12 amino acids. CDR1 and CDR2 from the germline V gene are SNHLY and FYNNEI. In DNA form, the CDR3 reads TGTGCCAGCAGTGTGGACTCAGATACGCAGTATTTT. This codes for CASSVDSDTQYF.

This clone came up many times. V gene TRBV27 combines with J gene TRBJ1-4; D remains ambiguous. The length of the CDR3 is 13 residues. CDR1 MNHEY and CDR2 SMNVEV come from the germline V gene (reference sequence). Trimming took 5 bases from V and 8 from J, leaving 12 bases between them. The CDR3 DNA reads as TGTGCCAGCAGTCCCACTCCCCAGGAAAAACTGTTTTTT. Amino acid sequence: CASSPTPQEKLFF. Drawing the rest from reference TRBV27 and TRBJ1-4, the complete variable domain is EAQVTQNPRYLITVTGKKLTVTCSQNMNHEYMSWYRQDPGLGLRQIYYSMNVEVTDKGDVPEGYKVSRKEKRNFPLILESPSPNQTSLYFCASSPTPQEKLFFGSGTQLSVL.

This clone was counted ten times or more. The V gene is TRBV19, the J gene TRBJ1-1, with D possibly being TRBD1 (5 bases). Trimming stripped 5 bases from V and 2 bases from J, with 12 bases between. Germline CDR1 reads LNHDA; CDR2 reads SQIVND (reference sequence). The CDR3 runs to 14 residues. CDR3 DNA sequence: TGTGCCAGTAGTTACGCGGGGCGAAACACTGAAGCTTTCTTT. Translating it yields CASSYAGRNTEAFF.

A word on this clone: A clone one base away is much larger, so this may be a read error. Other nucleotide sequences in the sample specify the same CDR3. The chain carries TRBV5-5 and TRBJ1-2; 7 bases fit TRBD1. The CDR3 is made up of 13 amino acids. CDR1 and CDR2 from the germline V gene are SGHKS and YYEKEE (reference sequence). Here the CDR3 reads CASSLDRVTGYTF. The CDR3, as DNA: TGTGCTAGCAGCCTCGACAGGGTGACGGGCTACACCTTC.

This chain joins TRBV12-3 or TRBV12-4 and TRBJ2-5; no reliable D call. The ends were cut back, 3 bases at V and 4 bases at J, with 12 bases in the middle. This CDR3 has 14 amino acids. CDR3 sequence: CASSFSGLAETQYF. The CDR3 coding sequence is TGTGCCAGCAGTTTCTCTGGGCTCGCAGAGACCCAGTACTTC.